The 21 T cell receptor beta chains given below trace back to one sample, sequenced in a study of CD4 and CD8 cells across lung adenocarcinoma regions. A single record per CDR3 protein comes from TCRdb applying MiXCR to the PCR reads. This table has some 9,700 distinct CDR3 sequences, 50% appearing once. Sample: CD8+ T cells from the margin of a lung tumor. These receptors all stem from a female donor with lung adenocarcinoma. The CD4 and CD8 labels of this study may be unreliable.

V gene TRBV15 combines with J gene TRBJ2-1, with 8 bases aligning to TRBD2. The germline CDR1 and CDR2 sequences are LNHNV and YYDKDF (reference sequence). Trimming at V came to 8 bases and at J to 0 bases, leaving 6 bases not matched to a gene. The CDR3 is made up of 15 amino acids. The CDR3 region is CATARSGVSYNEQFF. The CDR3 coding sequence is TGTGCCACCGCTCGTAGCGGGGTCTCCTACAATGAGCAGTTCTTC.

This clonotype is medium-sized. The chain joins TRBV6-1 to TRBJ1-2, with 9 bases that match TRBD1. CDR3 length: 14 amino acids. The germline gives CDR1 MNHNS, CDR2 SASEGT. With 7 bases clipped from V and 2 bases from J, the junction kept 5 bases outside the gene matches. CDR3 residues: CASNRQGGNYGYTF. The CDR3 DNA sequence: TGTGCCAGCAATCGACAGGGGGGGAACTATGGCTACACCTTC.

This chain connects TRBV20-1 to TRBJ1-1; D call uncertain. The germline gives CDR1 DFQATT, CDR2 SNEGSKA (reference sequence). The germline V and J ends were trimmed by 4 bases and 0 bases, with 12 bases remaining between them. This CDR3 contains 14 residues. The CDR3 nucleotides read TGCAGTGCTACCAACTCCGGGTTGAACACTGAAGCTTTCTTT. Protein product: CSATNSGLNTEAFF.

V gene TRBV6-1 combines with J gene TRBJ2-2; a weak D match, TRBD2 (5 bases). The CDR3 runs 18 residues. Trimming pared 0 bases from V and 4 bases from J, leaving 18 bases between. From germline, CDR1 is MNHNS and CDR2 SASEGT. The CDR3 nucleotides are TGTGCCAGCAGTGAAGCGCTTATTGAGGGAGCGAGCACCGGGGAGCTGTTTTTT. Its translation: CASSEALIEGASTGELFF.

This clonotype is deemed medium-sized (0.01 to 0.1%). The V gene is TRBV27, the J gene TRBJ2-3, with 9 bases lining up with TRBD2. The CDR3 length is 15 residues. The trim removed 5 bases at V and 1 base at J, leaving 4 bases unmatched. Germline V gene sequence: CDR1 MNHEY, CDR2 SMNVEV (reference sequence). CDR3 amino acids: CASSPIAGGTDTQYF. In DNA form, the CDR3 reads TGTGCCAGCAGTCCTATAGCGGGAGGCACAGATACGCAGTATTTT.

The table lists this clonotype with many counts. The genes are TRBV14 and TRBJ2-1; 8 bases are a match to TRBD2. The CDR3 is 16 residues long. Germline V gives CDR1 SGHDN, CDR2 FVKESK. The V and J ends lost 5 bases and 10 bases, in that order; junction bases with no gene match: 16. The CDR3 nucleotides read TGTGCCAGCAGCGAATGGGGCGGACTAGCCCTCGGGGAGCAGTTCTTC. Translated, it gives CASSEWGGLALGEQFF.

The gene calls are TRBV4-1 and TRBJ2-2; 7 bases line up with TRBD2. The CDR3 has 16 residues. V lost 5 bases, J lost 7 bases, and 13 bases stayed unmatched. Germline V gene sequence: CDR1 MGHRA, CDR2 YSYEKL. The CDR3 loop reads CASSDRLAGAGGELFF. The CDR3 DNA is TGCGCCAGCAGCGACCGACTGGCGGGAGCGGGCGGGGAGCTGTTTTTT.

The rearrangement links TRBV12-3 or TRBV12-4 to TRBJ2-1; 8 positions agree with TRBD2. Losses at the gene ends were 2 bases for V and 5 bases for J; bases not matched to a gene: 8. The CDR3 loop spans 16 amino acids. CDR3 residues: CASSLIAGSWDNEQFF. CDR3 in DNA: TGTGCCAGCAGTTTAATAGCGGGATCGTGGGACAATGAGCAGTTCTTC.

Many counts were recorded for this clonotype. The DNA of the CDR3 is TGTGCCAGCCGACCGACACCCTCGGCCCATTATGGCTACACCTTC. The encoded protein is CASRPTPSAHYGYTF. V usage is TRBV6-5 and J usage is TRBJ1-2; D not certain. CDR1 is MNHEY and CDR2 is SVGAGI in the germline V gene. The CDR3 spans 15 residues. V was pared by 8 bases and J by 5 bases, with 21 bases between.

This clonotype is labeled as medium-sized. V usage is TRBV28 and J usage is TRBJ2-5, with no clear D. Germline CDR1 reads MDHEN; CDR2 reads SYDVKM. Deletions cut 3 bases from V and 5 bases from J, with 7 bases between. This CDR3 is 12 amino acids long. The CDR3, as DNA: TGTGCCAGCAGTTTTTTCGTCGAGACCCAGTACTTC. Its protein is CASSFFVETQYF.

This rearrangement joins TRBV4-2 to TRBJ2-5, with D hard to call. Matching the DNA end better, TRBJ2-7 makes the J call doubtful. The CDR3 contains 14 residues. Per germline, CDR1 LGHNA and CDR2 YNFKEQ. CDR3 loop: CASSQDPLAYEQYF. In DNA form, the CDR3 reads TGTGCCAGCAGCCAAGATCCCCTGGCATACGAGCAGTACTTC.

The chain carries TRBV6-1 and TRBJ2-3; D is undetermined. CDR3 length equals 12 residues. Germline CDR1 and CDR2: MNHNS and SASEGT. This CDR3 reads CAGKRAKDTQYF. In nucleotides, the CDR3 is TGTGCGGGCAAGAGAGCCAAAGATACGCAGTATTTT.

This chain links TRBV3-1 with TRBJ2-1; weak D call: TRBD1 (5 bases). V lost 1 base and J lost 4, with 11 bases in between. This CDR3 comprises 15 residues. Per the germline V gene, CDR1 is LGHDT and CDR2 is YNNKEL (reference sequence). As DNA, the CDR3 is TGTGCCAGCAGCCAAGCGCCCCAGGGTTACAATGAGCAGTTCTTC. It encodes CASSQAPQGYNEQFF.

V is TRBV6-5 and J is TRBJ2-1; 9 bases map to TRBD1. This CDR3 has 15 amino acids. Per the germline V gene, CDR1 is MNHEY and CDR2 is SVGAGI. Losses at the gene ends were 2 bases for V and 8 bases for J; bases not matched to a gene: 7. The CDR3 DNA follows: TGTGCCAGCAGTTACAGCCGGGACAGGGTCCATGAGCAGTTCTTC. It yields the protein CASSYSRDRVHEQFF.

In this sample, this clonotype is medium-sized. The chain employs TRBV27 and TRBJ2-1; D is uncertain. The V gene's germline CDR1 is MNHEY and CDR2 SMNVEV (reference sequence). The CDR3 sequence is 15 residues long. Trimming pared 2 bases from V and 2 bases from J, leaving 10 bases between. The CDR3 region has the DNA TGTGCCAGCAGTTTAGACACTGTCCCCTACAATGAGCAGTTCTTC. This sequence encodes CASSLDTVPYNEQFF.

The chain combines TRBV4-1 with TRBJ1-3, with TRBD1 as a possible D gene (5 bases). V lost 0 bases, J lost 2 bases, and 17 bases lay in between. CDR3 size: 18 residues. Looked up from germline, CDR1 is MGHRA and CDR2 is YSYEKL. The CDR3 DNA follows: TGCGCCAGCAGCCAAGAGTTGATTGTGGGGGTCGCTGGAAACACCATATATTTT. Amino acid sequence: CASSQELIVGVAGNTIYF.

This clonotype has only a few counts. Mismatch with germline at one junction end may stem from a read error. The CDR3 is CASSRTSGVASF. DNA for the CDR3: TGTGCCAGCAGCCGAACTTCTGGGGTGGCCTCCTTC. V usage is TRBV3-1 and J usage is TRBJ2-1; no clear D gene. CDR3 length equals 12 residues. The V gene's germline CDR1 is LGHDT and CDR2 YNNKEL (reference sequence).

J is TRBJ2-1 and V is TRBV10-1, with D uncertain. V gave up 6 bases and J gave up 12 bases, with 30 bases separating them. Germline V CDR1 and CDR2: WNHNN, SYGVQD (reference sequence). CDR3 length equals 17 residues. The CDR3 region is CASSDPHGTVALNTQFF. The DNA for the CDR3 is TGCGCCAGCAGCGATCCCCACGGCACGGTGGCCCTGAATACGCAGTTCTTC.

This chain links TRBV27 with TRBJ2-5; D might be TRBD2 (5 bases). The J call may be mistaken, given a closer DNA end match to TRBJ2-7. The CDR3 spans 13 residues. The germline V gene encodes CDR1 MNHEY and CDR2 SMNVEV (reference sequence). The CDR3 protein is CASSSERTYEQYF. The CDR3 DNA reads TGTGCCAGCAGTTCCGAGCGGACCTACGAGCAGTACTTC.

This clonotype was observed a handful of times. The V and J genes are TRBV3-1 and TRBJ2-1; no clear D gene. The assigned J gene may be wrong: the sequence end matches TRBJ2-5 better. This CDR3 contains 11 residues. Germline CDR1 reads LGHDT; CDR2 reads YNNKEL (reference sequence). CDR3 residues: CASSYRETQYF. CDR3 nucleotide sequence: TGTGCCAGCAGCTACCGGGAGACCCAGTACTTC.

The V and J genes are TRBV6-1 and TRBJ2-5, with D hard to call. The length of the CDR3 is 11 residues. CDR1 and CDR2 from the germline V gene are MNHNS and SASEGT. Trimming cost V 2 bases and J 7 bases, with 5 bases left between them. The CDR3 reads CASSESGTQYF. The CDR3 bases are TGTGCCAGCAGTGAATCCGGGACCCAGTACTTC.